This T cell receptor beta chain is drawn from a study of CD8 T cells in ankylosing spondylitis. Study results and caveats: In ankylosing spondylitis blood, a motif of several highly homologous TCR beta variants appeared characteristic. Earlier work had already found some motif variants in reactive arthritis synovial fluid and blood. Reportedly, significant enrichment of disease-linked clones occurred in matched ankylosing spondylitis synovial fluid.

As the method for making TCR beta libraries, quantitative 5'-RACE with molecular barcodes was used. TCRdb ran MiXCR on the 5' RACE reads and lists one entry per CDR3 protein. The table has about 36,000 distinct CDR3 sequences, 6% seen once; the top ten hold approximately 12%. The germline V gene encodes CDR1 SGHDT and CDR2 YYEEEE. The CDR3 loop spans 16 amino acids. The V end lost 3 bases, the J end lost 6 bases, and 18 bases lay between the germline ends. This clonotype was counted ten times or more. Its specificity is not known. The clonotype was recovered from a male donor with ankylosing spondylitis or in good health (not recorded which). J is TRBJ2-2 and V is TRBV5-6; maybe TRBD1 (6 bases). The specimen sequenced was blood, either unsorted or a sorted T cell fraction (not recorded which). CDR3 sequence: CASSSQGPLFSGELFF. The DNA for the CDR3 is TGTGCCAGCAGCTCCCAGGGGCCCCTCTTTTCCGGGGAGCTGTTTTTT.